This TCR beta chain comes out of a study of T cell responses to AZD1222 COVID-19 vaccine. The study pooled second doses at about 4 or about 12 weeks. From germline, CDR1 is SNHLY and CDR2 FYNNEI. V was pared by 7 bases and J by 2 bases, with 11 bases of the junction left unmatched. This CDR3 is built from 15 residues. General study points: Donors skewed white British and female; clonal diversity was possibly underestimated. Reportedly, close to half of spike-specific TCRs are directed against unmutated variant regions.

This table comes from immunoSEQ multiplex PCR, and its TCRdb copy is limited to in-frame clones, with some not included. The sample has 130,000 or so clones, under 95% seen once. This clone was counted once. What it binds is unknown. This chain connects TRBV2 to TRBJ2-7, with TRBD1 matching 7 bases. The sample consisted of peripheral blood, taken 28 days after the second AZD1222 dose. The TCR originated in an adult who received the AZD1222 COVID-19 vaccine. CDR3 bases: TGTGCCAGCACCTTCATGGGGGACAGAGCCTACGAGCAGTACTTC. It codes for CASTFMGDRAYEQYF.